This TCR beta chain was captured by sequencing in a study of breast tumors, draining lymph nodes, adjacent tissues. There are many counts of this clonotype. TCRdb fed the multiplex PCR reads into MiXCR, producing one record per CDR3 protein. The repertoire has 17,000 or so distinct CDR3 sequences, roughly 43% of them found once; the top ten carry approximately 20%. Germline CDR1 is DFQATT and CDR2 is SNEGSKA (reference sequence). The CDR3 loop spans 17 amino acids. The V end lost 5 bases, the J end lost 9 bases, and 29 bases lay between the germline ends. The chain links TRBV20-1 to TRBJ1-3; a weak D match, TRBD1 (5 bases). Input material: breast tumor tissue. This clonotype originated in a female donor with breast cancer. Some clones in this sample may be carry-over from other donors' samples. The CDR3 nucleotides are TGCAGTGCTCGAATCTTTGCCCCGGGACGGAGTTCGGGCACCATATATTTT. Translated, it gives CSARIFAPGRSSGTIYF.